The 24 T cell receptor beta chains below were found in one sample sequenced in a study of blood T cell repertoires in COVID-19. TCRdb's copy holds only in-frame clones and misses some; the assay was immunoSEQ multiplex PCR. The top ten hold about an eighth of the sample, which has about 260,000 clones, about 85% seen once. Source material: peripheral blood. The source is a human donor in a cohort sampled during active COVID-19.

This clone showed up just once. This sequence joins TRBV6-5 and TRBJ2-7; TRBD2 aligns across 7 bases. Germline V CDR1 and CDR2: MNHEY, SVGAGI. Trimming removed 8 bases from V and 3 bases from J; junction bases left unmatched: 13. This CDR3 has 15 amino acids. The CDR3 protein is CASQTMAGAGYEQYF. CDR3 sequence (DNA): TGTGCCAGCCAAACGATGGCGGGAGCTGGCTACGAGCAGTACTTC.

The chain is built from TRBV28 and TRBJ1-1, with D perhaps matching TRBD1 (5 bases). The CDR3 length is 14 residues. Trimming left V 8 bases short and J 5 bases short, with 18 bases between. Per germline, CDR1 MDHEN and CDR2 SYDVKM. CDR3 residues: CASSTLPKGTEAFF. For the CDR3, the DNA is TGTGCCAGCTCGACGTTACCCAAGGGGACTGAAGCTTTCTTT.

The chain joins TRBV7-9 to TRBJ2-1; D is ambiguous. V was trimmed by 5 bases and J by 8 bases, leaving 16 bases between them. The CDR3 runs 14 residues. CDR1 and CDR2 (germline): SEHNR, FQNEAQ (reference sequence). This CDR3 is CASSRDTLQHEQFF. The CDR3 DNA is TGTGCCAGCAGCCGAGACACTTTACAACATGAGCAGTTCTTC.

The J gene is TRBJ2-1, the V gene TRBV7-2; 10 nucleotides agree with TRBD2. This CDR3 spans 15 amino acids. J gave up 6 bases and V 1 base, and 3 bases lay outside the gene matches. Germline V gives CDR1 SGHTA, CDR2 FQGNSA. CDR3 DNA: TGTGCCAGCAGCTTAGTAGCGGGAGGCGTCAATGAGCAGTTCTTC. It encodes CASSLVAGGVNEQFF.

The genes are TRBV5-1 and TRBJ2-3, with TRBD2 as a possible D gene (7 bases). The germline V gene encodes CDR1 SGHRS and CDR2 YFSETQ. The CDR3 consists of 16 residues. With 4 bases removed from V and 0 bases from J, the gap between germline ends came to 15 bases. In DNA, the CDR3 is TGCGCCAGCAGCCCCGACGGGGGGCCGAGCACAGATACGCAGTATTTT. Protein sequence: CASSPDGGPSTDTQYF.

This sequence joins TRBV25-1 and TRBJ2-1; TRBD2 agrees at 8 bases. V was pared by 5 bases and J by 7 bases, with 10 bases of the junction left unmatched. CDR3 length: 15 residues. The germline V gene has CDR1 MGHDK and CDR2 SYGVNS. The CDR3 protein is CASSKRGGRFNEQFF. DNA for the CDR3: TGTGCCAGCAGTAAGCGAGGCGGGAGGTTTAATGAGCAGTTCTTC. Complete variable domain (other parts from reference TRBV25-1 and TRBJ2-1): EADIYQTPRYLVIGTGKKITLECSQTMGHDKMYWYQQDPGMELHLIHYSYGVNSTEKGDLSSESTVSRIRTEHFPLTLESARPSHTSQYLCASSKRGGRFNEQFFGPGTRLTVL.

The chain employs TRBV6-2 or TRBV6-3 and TRBJ1-1; D remains unclear. The CDR3 has 16 amino acids. V was clipped by 1 base and J by 0 bases, with 12 bases between them. CDR1 MNHEY and CDR2 SVGEGT come from the germline V gene. This CDR3 reads CASSYFATPLNTEAFF. CDR3 DNA sequence: TGTGCCAGCAGTTACTTCGCTACCCCCTTGAACACTGAAGCTTTCTTT.

The chain is built from TRBV7-8 and TRBJ1-5; 12 bases are shared with TRBD1. The V gene's germline CDR1 is SGHVS and CDR2 FQNEAQ. Germline trimming cut 6 bases from V and 9 bases from J; bases unmatched to any gene: 3. CDR3 length: 13 residues. The CDR3 reads CASSRDRGRPQHF. The CDR3 DNA sequence: TGTGCCAGCAGTCGGGACAGGGGGCGGCCCCAGCATTTT.

This chain uses TRBV10-1 with TRBJ2-3; D possibly corresponds to TRBD1 (6 bases). The CDR3 covers 17 residues. Between the trimmed V and J ends, which lost 0 bases and 4 bases, there was a span of 17 bases. Germline lookup yields CDR1 WNHNN and CDR2 SYGVQD (reference sequence). The chain's CDR3 is CASSESGAGGMADTQYF. DNA for the CDR3: TGCGCCAGCAGTGAGTCGGGGGCGGGTGGTATGGCAGATACGCAGTATTTT.

The chain is built from TRBV6-5 and TRBJ1-2; TRBD1 might be the D (6 bases). Germline CDR1 MNHEY, CDR2 SVGAGI. V was shortened by 6 bases and J by 5 bases, with 13 bases between the two germline ends. The CDR3 is made up of 13 amino acids. In DNA form, the CDR3 reads TGTGCCAGCAGACGGACAGAAATTTATGGCTACACCTTC. Translating gives CASRRTEIYGYTF.

The V call is TRBV6-1, the J call TRBJ2-7, with D hard to call. This CDR3 contains 13 residues. Germline assignment: CDR1 MNHNS and CDR2 SASEGT. V was shortened by 0 bases and J by 3 bases, with 6 bases between the two germline ends. CDR3 nucleotide sequence: TGTGCCAGCAGTGAAGCATCAAACTACGAGCAGTACTTC. Protein: CASSEASNYEQYF.

The J gene is TRBJ2-5, the V gene TRBV11-2; the D is unclear. Germline lookup yields CDR1 SGHAT and CDR2 FQNNGV. This CDR3 contains 13 residues. V lost 0 bases and J 4 bases, leaving 6 bases between the germline ends. The CDR3 protein is CASSLERSETQYF. CDR3 in DNA: TGTGCCAGCAGCTTAGAACGGTCAGAGACCCAGTACTTC.

This chain links TRBV14 with TRBJ2-1, with D possibly TRBD1 on 6 matching bases. Germline-derived CDR1 and CDR2 are SGHDN and FVKESK. With 0 bases removed from V and 12 bases from J, the gap between germline ends came to 12 bases. CDR3 size: 13 residues. CDR3 sequence (DNA): TGTGCCAGCAGCCAAGAGGGCAGGGGTTTGCAGTTCTTC. Translating it yields CASSQEGRGLQFF.

The chain recombines TRBV27 with TRBJ2-2; D not certain. The CDR3 loop spans 18 amino acids. CDR1 is MNHEY, CDR2 SMNVEV, per germline (reference sequence). V lost 0 bases, J lost 5 bases, and 19 bases lay in between. Written as DNA, the CDR3 is TGTGCCAGCAGTTTATCCACAGTGAGAGTGTTTACTACCGGGGAGCTGTTTTTT. This gives the protein CASSLSTVRVFTTGELFF.

This chain links TRBV10-2 with TRBJ2-7; D remains unclear. The V gene lost 3 bases and the J gene lost 3 bases, with 9 bases spanning the gap. The germline CDR1 and CDR2 sequences are WSHSY and SAAADI. This CDR3 has 13 amino acids. For the CDR3, the DNA is TGCGCCAGCAGTGATGGGCCCGGCTACGAGCAGTACTTC. This sequence encodes CASSDGPGYEQYF.

The chain uses TRBV27 and TRBJ2-1, with unresolved D. Germline V gene lookup returns CDR1 MNHEY and CDR2 SMNVEV (reference sequence). The V gene lost 5 bases and the J gene lost 3 bases, with 8 bases spanning the gap. CDR3 length: 13 amino acids. CDR3 residues: CASSRVGYNEQFF. The CDR3 bases are TGTGCCAGCAGTCGAGTCGGCTACAATGAGCAGTTCTTC.

This chain connects TRBV11-2 to TRBJ2-7; D may be TRBD2 (6 bases). The V gene's germline CDR1 is SGHAT and CDR2 FQNNGV. This CDR3 region has 15 residues. Trimming stripped 6 bases from V and 7 bases from J, with 22 bases between. CDR3 residues: CASRKPGLDVKEQYF. The CDR3 DNA sequence: TGTGCCAGCAGGAAACCGGGACTGGACGTCAAGGAGCAGTACTTC.

The V call is TRBV6-5, the J call TRBJ2-3; 7 bases agree with TRBD2. CDR1 and CDR2 (germline): MNHEY, SVGAGI. The V gene end was trimmed by 0 bases and the J gene end by 3 bases; junction bases not matched to a gene: 6. There are 16 residues in the CDR3. CDR3 coding DNA: TGTGCCAGCAGTTACTCGTTGGCTAGCGGAACAGATACGCAGTATTTT. It yields the protein CASSYSLASGTDTQYF.

J is TRBJ2-1 and V is TRBV3-1 (or the pseudogene TRBV3-2); D is ambiguous. The CDR3 is 14 amino acids. Germline assignment: CDR1 LGHDT and CDR2 YNNKEL (reference sequence). With 0 bases removed from V and 3 bases from J, the gap between germline ends came to 6 bases. CDR3: CASSQERGYNEQFF. CDR3 DNA sequence: TGTGCCAGCAGCCAAGAACGCGGCTACAATGAGCAGTTCTTC.

The chain has TRBV6-6 and TRBJ2-1, with D possibly matching TRBD1 (8 bases). Germline CDR1 and CDR2: MNHNY and SVGAGI (reference sequence). This CDR3 has 15 residues. V shed 5 bases and J shed 1 base, with 12 bases lying between them. DNA of the CDR3: TGTGCCAGCAGTGCACAGGGGGGGTCCTACAATGAGCAGTTCTTC. Its translation: CASSAQGGSYNEQFF.

The V and J genes are TRBV28 and TRBJ1-2; D remains unclear. CDR3 length: 13 amino acids. Germline CDR1 is MDHEN and CDR2 is SYDVKM. V was trimmed by 7 bases and J by 5 bases, leaving 14 bases between them. The CDR3 is CASTSGSGYGYTF. The CDR3 DNA is TGTGCCAGCACTTCGGGGAGCGGTTATGGCTACACCTTC.

The gene calls are TRBV7-2 and TRBJ2-1, with TRBD2 identical over 13 bases. Trimming removed 1 base from V and 7 bases from J; junction bases left unmatched: 1. The CDR3 is made up of 15 amino acids. CDR1 and CDR2 from the germline V gene are SGHTA and FQGNSA. The CDR3: CASSLELAGGNEQFF. The CDR3, as DNA: TGTGCCAGCAGCTTAGAACTAGCGGGAGGGAATGAGCAGTTCTTC.

Comments on this clone: At one end the junction does not follow the germline gene, possibly because of a read error. The chain uses TRBV7-2 and TRBJ2-2, with TRBD2 matching over 9 bases. CDR1 SGHTA and CDR2 FQGNSA come from the germline V gene. The CDR3 totals 13 residues. CDR3 bases: TGTGCCAGCAGATTAGCGGGAGCCGGGGAGCTGTTTTTT. Protein sequence: CASRLAGAGELFF.

V gene TRBV5-8 combines with J gene TRBJ1-1; D gene ambiguous. The CDR3 is 16 amino acids. V lost 2 bases, J lost 10 bases, and 24 bases lay in between. Germline CDR1 is SGHTS and CDR2 is YDEGEE. CDR3: CASSFSGRAPTSGAFF. The CDR3 DNA is TGTGCCAGCAGCTTTTCTGGACGAGCCCCCACGAGCGGAGCTTTCTTT.